Described below is a single T cell receptor beta chain sequence and its context. Source study methods: Amplification from reference gene primers served as the basis for estimated nucleated cell counts. Assay: immunoSEQ multiplex PCR; the TCRdb copy retains only in-frame clones and omits some. Clone size and the V and J calls come from that table; the DNA yielded D and trimming. The sample has 70,000 or so clones; around 89% are singletons. The data were taken from a study of blood T cell repertoires in COVID-19. About the research overall: Both acute and convalescent COVID-19 samples were obtained from the United States, Italy and Spain.

Sequencing was done on a sample of peripheral blood. This TCR was recovered from a human donor in a cohort sampled during active COVID-19.

CDR3 bases: TGTGCCAGCCGCGGAGGAAGCTTGCCACACAATGAGCAGTTCTTC. Amino acid sequence: CASRGGSLPHNEQFF. The chain is built from TRBV21-1 and TRBJ2-1; TRBD2, as called in the table, went unchecked against the DNA. TRBV21-1 is shown as a pseudogene. The CDR3 runs to 15 residues.